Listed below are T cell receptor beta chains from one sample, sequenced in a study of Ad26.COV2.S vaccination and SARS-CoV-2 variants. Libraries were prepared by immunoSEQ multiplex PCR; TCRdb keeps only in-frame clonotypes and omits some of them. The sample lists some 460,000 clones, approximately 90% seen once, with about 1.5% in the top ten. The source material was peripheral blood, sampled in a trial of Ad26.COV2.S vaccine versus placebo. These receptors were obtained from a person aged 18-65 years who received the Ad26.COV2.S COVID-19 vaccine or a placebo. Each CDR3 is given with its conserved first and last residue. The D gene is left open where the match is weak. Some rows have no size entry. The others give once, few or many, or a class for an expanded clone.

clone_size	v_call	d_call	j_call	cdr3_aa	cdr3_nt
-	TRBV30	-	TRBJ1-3	CAWSGRGLFGNTIYF	TGTGCCTGGAGTGGAAGGGGACTATTTGGAAACACCATATATTTT
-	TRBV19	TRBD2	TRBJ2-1	CASSIGPGLAGGPRSYNEQFF	TGTGCCAGTAGTATAGGCCCCGGACTAGCGGGGGGGCCTCGTTCCTACAATGAGCAGTTCTTC
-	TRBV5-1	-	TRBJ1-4	CASSLEPGTDEKLFF	TGCGCCAGCAGCTTGGAACCAGGGACCGACGAAAAACTGTTTTTT
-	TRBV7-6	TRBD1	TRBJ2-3	CASSLRQGEGDTQYF	TGTGCCAGCAGCCTGAGACAGGGGGAGGGAGATACGCAGTATTTT
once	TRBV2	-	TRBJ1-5	CASSVRHNQPQHF	TGTGCCAGCAGTGTCCGTCACAATCAGCCCCAGCATTTT
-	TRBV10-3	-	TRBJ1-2	CAISRDNYGYTF	TGTGCCATCAGTAGAGATAACTATGGCTACACCTTC
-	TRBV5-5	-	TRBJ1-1	CASSLGGNTEAFF	TGTGCCAGCAGCTTAGGCGGGAACACTGAAGCTTTCTTT
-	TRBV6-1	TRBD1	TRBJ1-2	CASSEQGQGVPYGYTF	TGTGCCAGCAGTGAGCAGGGACAGGGGGTTCCCTATGGCTACACCTTC
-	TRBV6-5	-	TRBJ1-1	CASSPPGRENTEAFF	TGTGCCAGCAGTCCCCCCGGGAGGGAGAACACTGAAGCTTTCTTT
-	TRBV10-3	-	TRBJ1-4	CAISESDATNEKLFF	TGTGCCATCAGTGAGTCGGATGCAACTAATGAAAAACTGTTTTTT